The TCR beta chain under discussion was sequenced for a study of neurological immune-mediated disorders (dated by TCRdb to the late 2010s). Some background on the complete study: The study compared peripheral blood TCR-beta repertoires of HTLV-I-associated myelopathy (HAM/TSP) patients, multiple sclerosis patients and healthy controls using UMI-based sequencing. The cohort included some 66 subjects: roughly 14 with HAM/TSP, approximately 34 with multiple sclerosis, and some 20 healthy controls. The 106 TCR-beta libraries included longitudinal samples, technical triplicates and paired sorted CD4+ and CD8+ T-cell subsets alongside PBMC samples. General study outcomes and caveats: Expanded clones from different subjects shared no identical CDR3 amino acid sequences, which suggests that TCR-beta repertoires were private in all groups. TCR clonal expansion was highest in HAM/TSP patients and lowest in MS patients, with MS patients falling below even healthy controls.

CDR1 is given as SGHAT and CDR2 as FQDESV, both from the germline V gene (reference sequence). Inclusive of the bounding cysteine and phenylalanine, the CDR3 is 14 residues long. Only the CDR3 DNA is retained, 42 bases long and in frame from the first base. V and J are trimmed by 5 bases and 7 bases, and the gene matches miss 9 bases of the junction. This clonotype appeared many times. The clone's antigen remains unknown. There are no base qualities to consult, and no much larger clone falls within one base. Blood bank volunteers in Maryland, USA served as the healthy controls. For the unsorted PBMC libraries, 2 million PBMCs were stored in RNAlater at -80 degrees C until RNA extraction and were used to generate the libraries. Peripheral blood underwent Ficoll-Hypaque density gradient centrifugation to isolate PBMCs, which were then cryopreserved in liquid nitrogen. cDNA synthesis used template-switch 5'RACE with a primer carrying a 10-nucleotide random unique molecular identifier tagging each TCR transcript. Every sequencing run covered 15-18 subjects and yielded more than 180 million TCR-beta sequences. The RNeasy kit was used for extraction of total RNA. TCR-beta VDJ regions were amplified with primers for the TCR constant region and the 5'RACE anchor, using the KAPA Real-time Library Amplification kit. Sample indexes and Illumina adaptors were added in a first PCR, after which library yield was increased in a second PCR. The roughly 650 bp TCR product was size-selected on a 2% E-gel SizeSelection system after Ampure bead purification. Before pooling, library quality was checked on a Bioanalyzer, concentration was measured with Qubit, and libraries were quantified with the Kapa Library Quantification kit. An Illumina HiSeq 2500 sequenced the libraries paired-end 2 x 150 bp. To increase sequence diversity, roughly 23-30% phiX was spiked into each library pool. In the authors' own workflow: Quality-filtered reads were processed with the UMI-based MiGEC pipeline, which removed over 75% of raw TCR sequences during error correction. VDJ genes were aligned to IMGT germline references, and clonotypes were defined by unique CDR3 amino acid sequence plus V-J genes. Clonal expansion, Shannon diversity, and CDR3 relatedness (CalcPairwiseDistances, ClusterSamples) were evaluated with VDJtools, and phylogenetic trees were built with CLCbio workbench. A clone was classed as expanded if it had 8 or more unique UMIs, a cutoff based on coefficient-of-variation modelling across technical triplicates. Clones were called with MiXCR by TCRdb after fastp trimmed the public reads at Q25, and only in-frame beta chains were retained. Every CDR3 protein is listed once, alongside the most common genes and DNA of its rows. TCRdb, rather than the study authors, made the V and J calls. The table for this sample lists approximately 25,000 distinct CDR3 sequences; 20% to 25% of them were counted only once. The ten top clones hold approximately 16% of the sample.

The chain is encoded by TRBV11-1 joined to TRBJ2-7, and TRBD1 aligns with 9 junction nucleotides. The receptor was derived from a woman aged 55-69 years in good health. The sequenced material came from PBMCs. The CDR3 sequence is CASSNWDRAREQYF. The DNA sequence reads TGTGCCAGCAGCAATTGGGACAGGGCGAGGGAGCAGTACTTC. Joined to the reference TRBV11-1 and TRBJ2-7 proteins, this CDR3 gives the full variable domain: EAEVAQSPRYKITEKSQAVAFWCDPISGHATLYWYRQILGQGPELLVQFQDESVVDDSQLPKDRFSAERLKGVDSTLKIQPAELGDSAMYLCASSNWDRAREQYFGPGTRLTVT.